One and the same sample provided the 17 T cell receptor beta chains below, sequenced in a study of T-cell memory formation after mild COVID-19. From the 5' RACE reads, TCRdb called clonotypes with MiXCR, one entry per CDR3 protein. The table lists 90,000 to 120,000 distinct CDR3 sequences, roughly an eighth of them singletons, with about 39% in the top ten. Input material: PBMCs or a T cell subset sorted from them (not recorded which). The receptors were sampled from a man younger than 30 who had mild COVID-19 (a few samples of this study predate the infection). Cell type and time point are not known.

The chain recombines TRBV4-3 with TRBJ2-3; D might be TRBD1 (5 bases). Germline V CDR1 and CDR2: LGHNA, YSLEER. The V and J ends lost 0 bases and 3 bases respectively, with 13 bases between them. The CDR3 sequence is 16 residues long. CDR3 in amino acids: CASSQEPGLLTDTQYF. DNA for the CDR3: TGCGCCAGCAGCCAAGAACCAGGGTTACTTACAGATACGCAGTATTTT.

This clonotype appeared once. The chain carries TRBV19 and TRBJ2-2; D is unclear. V shed 2 bases and J shed 1 base, with 5 bases lying between them. The CDR3 is made up of 14 amino acids. Germline assignment: CDR1 LNHDA and CDR2 SQIVND (reference sequence). The DNA for the CDR3 is TGTGCCAGTAGTATATCCGTGAACACCGGGGAGCTGTTTTTT. As protein: CASSISVNTGELFF.

This chain connects TRBV10-3 to TRBJ2-7; 7 nucleotides line up with TRBD2. This CDR3 spans 15 amino acids. Germline V lookup: CDR1 ENHRY, CDR2 SYGVKD. Losses at the gene ends were 11 bases for V and 0 bases for J; bases not matched to a gene: 13. The CDR3: CASLRGGSSSYEQYF. The CDR3 coding sequence is TGTGCCTCCCTCCGCGGGGGATCTAGCTCCTACGAGCAGTACTTC.

This clonotype was counted a few times. The chain employs TRBV4-1 and TRBJ2-1, with 13 nucleotides matching TRBD2. The CDR3 sequence is 17 residues long. V was pared by 4 bases and J by 6 bases, with 9 bases of the junction left unmatched. Germline assignment: CDR1 MGHRA and CDR2 YSYEKL. This chain's CDR3 is CASSPRLAGGPLNEQFF. The CDR3 DNA reads TGCGCCAGCAGCCCCAGACTAGCGGGGGGCCCCCTCAATGAGCAGTTCTTC.

This clonotype was picked up a small number of times. The chain uses TRBV14 and TRBJ2-2, with 8 bases that match TRBD2. This CDR3 comprises 15 residues. The germline V gene has CDR1 SGHDN and CDR2 FVKESK. With 0 bases clipped from V and 6 bases from J, the junction kept 3 bases outside the gene matches. The DNA for the CDR3 is TGTGCCAGCAGCCAAGATTCAGCGGGGGCCGGGGAGCTGTTTTTT. Protein: CASSQDSAGAGELFF. Looking up the rest from reference TRBV14 and TRBJ2-2 gives the full variable domain: EAGVTQFPSHSVIEKGQTVTLRCDPISGHDNLYWYRRVMGKEIKFLLHFVKESKQDESGMPNNRFLAERTGGTYSTLKVQPAELEDSGVYFCASSQDSAGAGELFFGEGSRLTVL.

In this sample, this clonotype turned up a few times. The J gene is TRBJ1-5, the V gene TRBV12-3 or TRBV12-4; perhaps TRBD1 as D (5 bases). Deletions cut 5 bases from V and 7 bases from J, with 12 bases between. The CDR3 has 13 amino acids. The CDR3 DNA follows: TGTGCCAGCAGTACAGGCTGGGGGCAGCCCCAGCATTTT. Translating gives CASSTGWGQPQHF.

This clonotype was seen a handful of times. The CDR3 DNA follows: TGCAGCGTTCTCCCGGCCGGGGGTAACTATGGCTACACCTTC. It translates to CSVLPAGGNYGYTF. The chain employs TRBV29-1 and TRBJ1-2, with a weak D call TRBD1 (5 bases). The CDR3 contains 14 residues. Per germline, CDR1 SQVTM and CDR2 ANQGSEA. V dropped 5 bases and J dropped 1 base, with 14 bases sitting between them.

The J gene is TRBJ1-5, the V gene TRBV28; TRBD1 matches at 7 bases. V gave up 4 bases and J gave up 0 bases; unmatched junction bases: 6. The CDR3 covers 16 residues. In germline, CDR1 is MDHEN, CDR2 SYDVKM. This CDR3 is CASSSLRQGSNQPQHF. CDR3 nucleotides: TGTGCCAGCAGTTCCCTCCGACAGGGTAGCAATCAGCCCCAGCATTTT.

J is TRBJ1-5 and V is TRBV7-2; 7 bases match TRBD1. V lost 6 bases, J lost 6 bases, and 5 bases stayed unmatched. Germline V gene data show CDR1 as SGHTA and CDR2 as FQGNSA. This CDR3 has 13 amino acids. This CDR3 reads CASSSNRGQPQHF. The CDR3 DNA is TGTGCCAGCAGTTCAAACAGGGGTCAGCCCCAGCATTTT.

This clonotype was recorded a few times. Here the CDR3 reads CASSYTGINQPQHF. The DNA for the CDR3 is TGTGCCAGCAGTTACACGGGAATCAATCAGCCCCAGCATTTT. The chain recombines TRBV6-2 or TRBV6-3 with TRBJ1-5; D is unresolved. Trimming took off 2 bases at V and 3 bases at J, with 8 bases between the two ends. Per germline, CDR1 MNHEY and CDR2 SVGEGT. The CDR3 spans 14 residues.

This clonotype was seen a few times. V usage is TRBV7-6 and J usage is TRBJ1-5; D ambiguous. CDR3 length: 15 amino acids. Trimming cost V 4 bases and J 6 bases, with 16 bases left between them. Per the germline V gene, CDR1 is SGHVS and CDR2 is FNYEAQ. The DNA for the CDR3 is TGTGCCAGCAGCTCATTAATGGGCCGCGGTCAGCCCCAGCATTTT. It is translated as CASSSLMGRGQPQHF.

This clonotype was counted a few times. CDR3 sequence reads: CASSFSGGAYNEQFF. The CDR3 DNA is TGTGCCAGCAGTTTCAGCGGGGGGGCTTACAATGAGCAGTTCTTC. This chain connects TRBV27 to TRBJ2-1, with TRBD2 matching 10 bases. The junction had 3 bases not matched to a gene; V was cut back by 3 bases and J by 4 bases. Germline V lookup: CDR1 MNHEY, CDR2 SMNVEV (reference sequence). The CDR3 has 15 amino acids.

There are many counts of this clonotype. V gene TRBV15 combines with J gene TRBJ2-3, with D maybe TRBD2 (6 bases). The germline V gene encodes CDR1 LNHNV and CDR2 YYDKDF (reference sequence). The CDR3 extends over 13 amino acids. With 7 bases removed from V and 8 bases from J, the gap between germline ends came to 16 bases. CDR3 sequence: CATNVGGSGTQYF. The CDR3 DNA is TGTGCCACCAACGTCGGGGGTTCTGGTACGCAGTATTTT. Full variable domain (remainder filled in from reference TRBV15 and TRBJ2-3): DAMVIQNPRYQVTQFGKPVTLSCSQTLNHNVMYWYQQKSSQAPKLLFHYYDKDFNNEADTPDNFQSRRPNTSFCFLDIRSPGLGDTAMYLCATNVGGSGTQYFGPGTRLTVL.

In this sample, this clonotype turned up a few times. A much larger clonotype is one base distant, so this may be a read error. This sequence joins TRBV20-1 and TRBJ2-1; D remains ambiguous. CDR1 and CDR2 (germline): DFQATT, SNEGSKA (reference sequence). The CDR3 spans 12 residues. The CDR3: CRAPRRQDEQFF. CDR3 nucleotides: TGCAGGGCCCCCCGGCGGCAGGATGAGCAGTTCTTC.

J is TRBJ2-1 and V is TRBV13; 9 bases match TRBD1. The CDR3 spans 15 residues. Unmatched junction bases numbered 6, after V lost 5 bases and J lost 4 bases. CDR1 is PRHDT, CDR2 FYEKMQ, per germline (reference sequence). In DNA form, the CDR3 reads TGTGCCAGCAGCCCATTGGGACAGGGATACAATGAGCAGTTCTTC. Amino acids: CASSPLGQGYNEQFF.

V and J are TRBV10-3 and TRBJ1-1, with 7 bases fitting TRBD1. V was pared by 0 bases and J by 3 bases, with 10 bases of the junction left unmatched. The germline CDR1 and CDR2 sequences are ENHRY and SYGVKD. There are 17 residues in the CDR3. The CDR3 coding sequence is TGTGCCATCAGTGAGTCGGCCGGGGAGGGGGCGGACACTGAAGCTTTCTTT. This codes for CAISESAGEGADTEAFF.

The rearrangement uses TRBV20-1 and TRBJ2-1; the match to TRBD2 covers 10 bases. The J segment lost 6 bases and the V segment lost 3 bases, leaving 5 bases of the junction unmatched. The CDR3 length is 14 residues. Germline-derived CDR1 and CDR2 are DFQATT and SNEGSKA (reference sequence). The CDR3 region is CSARERGGFNEQFF. The DNA for the CDR3 is TGCAGTGCTAGGGAGCGGGGGGGCTTCAATGAGCAGTTCTTC.